Detailed here is one T cell receptor (beta chain). Its target is not known. Germline V gene data show CDR1 as SEHNR and CDR2 as FQNEAQ (reference sequence). V was shortened by 7 bases and J by 0 bases, with 15 bases between the two germline ends. This CDR3 spans 15 amino acids. None of the glioblastoma patients had an isocitrate dehydrogenase mutation. Here immunoSEQ multiplex PCR was the method, and the copy in TCRdb shows in-frame clones only, minus some. This table has over 55,000 clones, under 90% appearing once. The data belong to a study of glioma-infiltrating T cells after dendritic cell vaccination. Study at large: Autologous tumor lysate was loaded overnight onto monocyte-derived dendritic cells grown approximately seven days with IL-4 and GM-CSF. General study points: TCR clonality showed no direct relationship with survival.

This clonotype was sampled from a human donor with glioblastoma. The V gene is TRBV7-9, the J gene TRBJ1-2; the D gene is possibly TRBD1 (5 bases). This specimen consisted of blood, obtained before dendritic cell vaccination. The CDR3 loop is CASTMQGTANYGYTF. DNA of the CDR3: TGTGCCAGCACCATGCAAGGGACTGCTAACTATGGCTACACCTTC.